Presented here are 7 T cell receptor beta chains from one specimen sequenced in a study of blood T cells in healthy people across ages. Combining a sample-barcoded 5' primer with a J-beta primer mix, a second PCR ran for about 6 to 11 cycles. TCRdb recomputed calls from the 5' RACE reads with MiXCR, one row per CDR3 protein. The repertoire holds roughly 1,700,000 distinct CDR3 sequences, with approximately 30% as singletons. What was sequenced was blood. The receptor set was obtained from a woman between 25 and 40 years old in good health.

In this sample, this clonotype turned up a few times. The rearrangement links TRBV6-5 to TRBJ2-1; 15 bases line up with TRBD2. The germline V gene encodes CDR1 MNHEY and CDR2 SVGAGI. Unmatched junction bases numbered 7, after V lost 4 bases and J lost 9 bases. CDR3 length: 16 residues. The CDR3 DNA sequence: TGTGCCAGCAGTTGGACTAGCGGGGGGGCCTCAGGTGAGCAGTTCTTC. Amino acid sequence: CASSWTSGGASGEQFF.

Regarding this clonotype: One junction end does not reproduce the germline sequence, and a read error may be involved. The chain uses TRBV28 and TRBJ2-7; D not resolved. Germline CDR1 and CDR2: MDHEN and SYDVKM. CDR3 size: 13 residues. CDR3 DNA: TGTGTCAGCAGTTTACAAGGTGTGGGCGAGCAGTACTTC. Protein product: CVSSLQGVGEQYF.

This chain connects TRBV28 to TRBJ2-5, with D possibly TRBD2 on 5 matching bases. The CDR3 runs 13 residues. Germline assignment: CDR1 MDHEN and CDR2 SYDVKM. The germline V and J ends were trimmed by 5 bases and 4 bases, with 11 bases remaining between them. The CDR3 protein is CASSAPSRETQYF. The CDR3 bases are TGTGCCAGCAGTGCACCTAGCAGAGAGACCCAGTACTTC.

This clonotype was seen once. This may stem from a read error, because a much larger clone lies one nucleotide away. The chain uses TRBV9 and TRBJ2-7, with D perhaps assigned TRBD1 or TRBD2 (5 bases each). Germline V gives CDR1 SGDLS, CDR2 YYNGEE. Trimming took off 3 bases at V and 3 bases at J, with 16 bases between the two ends. The CDR3 extends over 15 amino acids. CDR3 in amino acids: CASSDRGGTIYEQYV. For the CDR3, the DNA is TGTGCCAGCAGCGACCGGGGCGGTACAATCTACGAGCAGTACGTC.

The CDR3 spells CASISERGGYNEQFF. Here the CDR3 DNA reads TGTGCCAGCATTTCCGAGCGGGGGGGCTACAATGAGCAGTTCTTC. The rearrangement joins TRBV2 to TRBJ2-1; 10 nucleotides agree with TRBD2. The germline gives CDR1 SNHLY, CDR2 FYNNEI. CDR3 length: 15 amino acids. Trimming at V came to 7 bases and at J to 3 bases, leaving 6 bases not matched to a gene.

The chain is built from TRBV3-1 and TRBJ2-5; the D gene could be TRBD1 or TRBD2 (6 bases each). The assigned J gene may be wrong: the sequence end matches TRBJ2-7 better. In germline, CDR1 is LGHDT, CDR2 YNNKEL (reference sequence). The CDR3 covers 13 residues. The CDR3 protein is CASSRGAVYEQYF. The DNA of the CDR3 is TGTGCCAGCAGCCGGGGGGCGGTATACGAGCAGTACTTC.

There are many counts of this clonotype. The chain has TRBV7-2 and TRBJ2-1; 10 bases are a match to TRBD2. V lost 2 bases, J lost 5 bases, and 12 bases stayed unmatched. The CDR3 is 18 amino acids. The germline gives CDR1 SGHTA, CDR2 FQGNSA. The CDR3 DNA reads TGTGCCAGCAGCTTAAGGAGGAGACTAGCGGGCATTAACAATGAGCAGTTCTTC. It specifies CASSLRRRLAGINNEQFF.